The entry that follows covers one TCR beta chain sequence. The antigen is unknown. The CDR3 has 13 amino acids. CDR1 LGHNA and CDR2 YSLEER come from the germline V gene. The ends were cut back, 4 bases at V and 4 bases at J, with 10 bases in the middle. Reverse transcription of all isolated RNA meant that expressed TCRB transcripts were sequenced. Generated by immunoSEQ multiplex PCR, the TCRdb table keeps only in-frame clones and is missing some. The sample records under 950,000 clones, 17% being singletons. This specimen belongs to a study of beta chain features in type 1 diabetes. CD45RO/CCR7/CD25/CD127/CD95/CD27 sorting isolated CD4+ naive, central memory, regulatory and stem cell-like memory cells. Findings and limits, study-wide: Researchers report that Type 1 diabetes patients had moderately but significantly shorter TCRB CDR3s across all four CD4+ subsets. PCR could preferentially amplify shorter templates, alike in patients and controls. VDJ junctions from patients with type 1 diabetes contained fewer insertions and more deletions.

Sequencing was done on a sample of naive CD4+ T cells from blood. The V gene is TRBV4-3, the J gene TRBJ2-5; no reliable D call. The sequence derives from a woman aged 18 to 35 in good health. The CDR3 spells CASSPRGRETQYF. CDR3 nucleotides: TGCGCCAGCAGCCCGAGAGGCAGAGAGACCCAGTACTTC.